Below, one TCR beta chain is given with its context. The antigen is undetermined. The sample belongs to a study of T cells after yellow fever vaccination. The CDR3 runs 15 residues. V lost 0 bases, J lost 3 bases, and 10 bases lay in between. Germline values: CDR1 LNHNV, CDR2 YYDKDF (reference sequence). They built TCR cDNA with 5'RACE template switching, a step that put in a universal primer site and UMIs. TCRdb re-called the 5' RACE reads through MiXCR, storing one row per CDR3 protein. The sample yields a few hundred thousand distinct CDR3 sequences, around 6.8% seen once. Overall study results and limits: Clonotypes appearing in both CD4 and CD8 compartments existed, and their share was small. Among primary-vaccination clones, most reappeared after the booster, at 96% for CD4 and about 90% for CD8.

The rearrangement links TRBV15 to TRBJ2-3; D remains unclear. The receptor was isolated from a man aged 18-30 years who received the YFV17D yellow fever vaccine. The source was PBMCs, collected around 45 days after the first yellow fever vaccination. The CDR3 loop is CATSRDLGLTDTQYF. CDR3 sequence (DNA): TGTGCCACCAGCAGAGATTTGGGCTTGACAGATACGCAGTATTTT.